This entry features one T cell receptor (beta chain) sequence. Antigen: not known. The sample originates from a study of cytomegalovirus exposure and HLA in healthy donors. Study results and caveats: Reportedly, HLA-A and HLA-B alleles of most subjects were accurately predicted from TCR beta. Among CMV-associated TCR beta chains, most appeared HLA-restricted in a later analysis.

13 Jbeta primers and 60 Vbeta primers were used for the PCR. Generated by immunoSEQ multiplex PCR, the TCRdb table keeps only in-frame clones and is missing some. This table has approximately 180,000 clones, more than 80% appearing once. The CDR3 is 12 amino acids. Trimming removed 5 bases at V and 8 bases at J, with 7 bases between. Germline V lookup: CDR1 SGHVS, CDR2 FNYEAQ. The gene calls are TRBV7-6 and TRBJ1-6; D uncertain. Sequenced: PBMCs. The origin of this receptor is a woman between 18 and 29 years old in good health and CMV-seropositive. The CDR3 loop is CASSLGDSPLHF. The DNA for the CDR3 is TGTGCCAGCAGCCTCGGGGATTCACCCCTCCACTTT. The whole variable domain, filled in from reference TRBV7-6 and TRBJ1-6, reads GAGVSQSPRYKVTKRGQDVALRCDPISGHVSLYWYRQALGQGPEFLTYFNYEAQQDKSGLPNDRFSAERPEGSISTLTIQRTEQRDSAMYRCASSLGDSPLHFGNGTRLTVT.